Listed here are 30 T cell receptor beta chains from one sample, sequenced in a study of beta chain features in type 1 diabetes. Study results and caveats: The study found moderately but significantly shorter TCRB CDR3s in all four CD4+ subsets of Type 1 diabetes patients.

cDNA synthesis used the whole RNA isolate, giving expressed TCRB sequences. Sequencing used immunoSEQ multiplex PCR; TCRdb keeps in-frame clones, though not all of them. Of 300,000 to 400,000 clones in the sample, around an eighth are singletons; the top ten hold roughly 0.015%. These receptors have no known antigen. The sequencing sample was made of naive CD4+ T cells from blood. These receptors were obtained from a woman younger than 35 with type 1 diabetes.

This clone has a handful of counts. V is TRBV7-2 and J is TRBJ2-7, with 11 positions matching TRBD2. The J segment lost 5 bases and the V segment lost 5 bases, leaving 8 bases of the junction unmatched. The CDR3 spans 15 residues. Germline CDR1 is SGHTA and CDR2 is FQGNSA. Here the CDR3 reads CASSVLAGGPHEQYV. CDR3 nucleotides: TGTGCCAGCAGCGTCCTAGCGGGAGGTCCCCACGAGCAGTACGTC.

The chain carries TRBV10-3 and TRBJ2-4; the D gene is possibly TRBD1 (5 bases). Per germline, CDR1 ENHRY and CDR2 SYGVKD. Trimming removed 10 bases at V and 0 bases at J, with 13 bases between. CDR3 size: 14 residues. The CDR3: CATRAGQAKNIQYF. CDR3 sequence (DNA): TGTGCCACCAGGGCAGGGCAAGCCAAAAACATTCAGTACTTC.

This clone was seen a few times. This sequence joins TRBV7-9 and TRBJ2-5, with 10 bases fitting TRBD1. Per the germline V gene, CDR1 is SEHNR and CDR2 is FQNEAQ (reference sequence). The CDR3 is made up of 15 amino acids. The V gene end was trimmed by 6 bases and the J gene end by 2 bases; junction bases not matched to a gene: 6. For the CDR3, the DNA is TGTGCCAGCAGTCCGACAGGGGGCTCACAAGAGACCCAGTACTTC. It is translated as CASSPTGGSQETQYF.

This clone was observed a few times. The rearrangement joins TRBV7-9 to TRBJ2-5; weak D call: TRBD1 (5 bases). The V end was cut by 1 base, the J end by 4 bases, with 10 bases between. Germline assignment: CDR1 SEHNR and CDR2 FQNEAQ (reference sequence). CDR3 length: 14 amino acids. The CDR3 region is CASSLGFQGETQYF. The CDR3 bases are TGTGCCAGCAGCTTAGGTTTCCAGGGAGAGACCCAGTACTTC.

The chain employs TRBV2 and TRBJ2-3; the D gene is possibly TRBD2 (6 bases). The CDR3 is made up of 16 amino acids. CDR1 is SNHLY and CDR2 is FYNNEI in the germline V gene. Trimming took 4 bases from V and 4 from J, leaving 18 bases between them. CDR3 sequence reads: CASSVVETRSSDTQYF. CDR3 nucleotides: TGTGCCAGCAGTGTAGTCGAGACTAGGTCTTCAGATACGCAGTATTTT.

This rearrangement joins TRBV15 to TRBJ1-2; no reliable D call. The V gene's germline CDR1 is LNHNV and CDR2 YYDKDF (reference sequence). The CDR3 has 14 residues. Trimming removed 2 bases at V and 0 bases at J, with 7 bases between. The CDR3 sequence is CATSRKLTNYGYTF. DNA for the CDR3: TGTGCCACCAGCAGAAAACTGACTAACTATGGCTACACCTTC.

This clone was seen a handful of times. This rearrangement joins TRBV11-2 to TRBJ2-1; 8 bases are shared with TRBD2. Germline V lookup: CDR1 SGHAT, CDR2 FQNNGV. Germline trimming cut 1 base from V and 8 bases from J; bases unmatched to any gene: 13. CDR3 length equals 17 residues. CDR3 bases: TGTGCCAGCAGCTTAGGGAAGGCCGGGAGGGCCTTAGATGAGCAGTTCTTC. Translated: CASSLGKAGRALDEQFF.

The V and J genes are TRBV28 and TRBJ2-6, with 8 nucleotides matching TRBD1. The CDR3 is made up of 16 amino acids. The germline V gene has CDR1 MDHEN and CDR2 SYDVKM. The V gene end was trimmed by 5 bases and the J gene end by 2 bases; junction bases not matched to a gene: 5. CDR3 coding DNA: TGTGCCAGCAGTGCCCAGGGGGCGGCTGGGGCCAACGTCCTGACTTTC. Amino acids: CASSAQGAAGANVLTF. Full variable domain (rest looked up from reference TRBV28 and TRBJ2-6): DVKVTQSSRYLVKRTGEKVFLECVQDMDHENMFWYRQDPGLGLRLIYFSYDVKMKEKGDIPEGYSVSREKKERFSLILESASTNQTSMYLCASSAQGAAGANVLTFGAGSRLTVL.

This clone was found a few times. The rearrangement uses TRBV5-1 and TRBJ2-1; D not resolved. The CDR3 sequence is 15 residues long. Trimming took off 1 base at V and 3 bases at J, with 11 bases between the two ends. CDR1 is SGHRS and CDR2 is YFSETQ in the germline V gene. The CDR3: CASSLSAGIYNEQFF. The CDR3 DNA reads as TGCGCCAGCAGCTTGAGCGCCGGAATCTACAATGAGCAGTTCTTC.

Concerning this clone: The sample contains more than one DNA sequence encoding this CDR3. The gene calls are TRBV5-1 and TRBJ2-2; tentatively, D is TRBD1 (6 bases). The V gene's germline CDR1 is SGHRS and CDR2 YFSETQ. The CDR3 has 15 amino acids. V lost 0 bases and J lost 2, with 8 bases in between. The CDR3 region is CASSLDRANTGELFF. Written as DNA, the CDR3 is TGCGCCAGCAGCTTGGACAGGGCTAACACCGGGGAGCTGTTTTTT.

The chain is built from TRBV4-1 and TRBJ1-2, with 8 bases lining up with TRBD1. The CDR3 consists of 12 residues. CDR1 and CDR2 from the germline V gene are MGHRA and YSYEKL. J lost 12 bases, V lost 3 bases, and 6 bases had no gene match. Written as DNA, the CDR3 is TGCGCCAGCAGCCACTGGGACAGGACCCACACCTTC. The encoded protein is CASSHWDRTHTF.

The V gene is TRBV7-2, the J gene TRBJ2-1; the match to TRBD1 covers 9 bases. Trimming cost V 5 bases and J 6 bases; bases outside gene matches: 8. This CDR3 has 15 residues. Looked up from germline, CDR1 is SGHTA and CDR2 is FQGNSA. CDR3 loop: CASSPGTGNFNEQFF. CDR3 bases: TGTGCCAGCAGCCCCGGGACAGGGAATTTCAATGAGCAGTTCTTC.

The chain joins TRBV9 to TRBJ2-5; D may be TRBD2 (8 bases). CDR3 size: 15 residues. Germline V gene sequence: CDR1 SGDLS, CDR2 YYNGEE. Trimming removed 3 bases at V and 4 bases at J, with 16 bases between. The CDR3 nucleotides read TGTGCCAGCAGCGGGCCGGGAGGGGGCGGAGAGACCCAGTACTTC. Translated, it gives CASSGPGGGGETQYF. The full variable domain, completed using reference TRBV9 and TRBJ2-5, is DSGVTQTPKHLITATGQRVTLRCSPRSGDLSVYWYQQSLDQGLQFLIQYYNGEERAKGNILERFSAQQFPDLHSELNLSSLELGDSALYFCASSGPGGGGETQYFGPGTRLLVL.

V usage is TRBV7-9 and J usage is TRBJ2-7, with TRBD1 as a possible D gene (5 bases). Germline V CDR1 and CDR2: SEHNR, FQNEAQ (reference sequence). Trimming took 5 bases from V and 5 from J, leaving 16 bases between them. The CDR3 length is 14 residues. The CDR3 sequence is CASSLPRTRDEQYF. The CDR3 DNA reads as TGTGCCAGCAGCCTACCCCGGACAAGGGACGAGCAGTACTTC.

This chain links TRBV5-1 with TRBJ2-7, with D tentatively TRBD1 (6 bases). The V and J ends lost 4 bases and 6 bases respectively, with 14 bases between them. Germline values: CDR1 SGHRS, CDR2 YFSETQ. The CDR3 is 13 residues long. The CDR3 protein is CASSEQGTSEQYF. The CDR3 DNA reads TGCGCCAGCAGCGAGCAGGGGACGAGCGAGCAGTACTTC.

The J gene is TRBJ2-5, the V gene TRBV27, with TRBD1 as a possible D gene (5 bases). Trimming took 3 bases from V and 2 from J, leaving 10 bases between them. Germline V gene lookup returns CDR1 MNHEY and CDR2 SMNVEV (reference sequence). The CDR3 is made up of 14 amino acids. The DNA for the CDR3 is TGTGCCAGCAGTTTGATAGCAGGGCAAGAGACCCAGTACTTC. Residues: CASSLIAGQETQYF.

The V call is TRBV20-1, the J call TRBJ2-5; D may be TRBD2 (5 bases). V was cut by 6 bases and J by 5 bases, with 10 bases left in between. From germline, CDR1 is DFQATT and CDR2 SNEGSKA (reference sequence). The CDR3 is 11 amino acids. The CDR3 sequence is CSAARGETQYF. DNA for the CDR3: TGCAGTGCCGCCCGCGGGGAGACCCAGTACTTC.

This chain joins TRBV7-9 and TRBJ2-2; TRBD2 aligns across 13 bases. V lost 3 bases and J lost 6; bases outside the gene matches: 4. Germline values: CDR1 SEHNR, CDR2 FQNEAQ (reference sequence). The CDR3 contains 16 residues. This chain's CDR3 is CASSFGLAGEAGELFF. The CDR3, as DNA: TGTGCCAGCAGCTTTGGACTAGCGGGAGAGGCCGGGGAGCTGTTTTTT.

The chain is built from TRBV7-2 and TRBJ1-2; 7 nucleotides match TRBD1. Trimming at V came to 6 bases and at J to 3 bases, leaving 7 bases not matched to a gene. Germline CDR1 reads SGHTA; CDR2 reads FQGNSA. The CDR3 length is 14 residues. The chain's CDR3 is CASRARDSYYGYTF. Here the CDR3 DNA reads TGTGCCAGCAGGGCGAGGGACAGCTACTATGGCTACACCTTC.

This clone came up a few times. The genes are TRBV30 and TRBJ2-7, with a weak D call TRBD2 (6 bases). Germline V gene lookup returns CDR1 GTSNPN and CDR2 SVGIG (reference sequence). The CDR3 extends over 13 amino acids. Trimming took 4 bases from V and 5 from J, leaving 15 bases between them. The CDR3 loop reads CAWTREERNEQYF. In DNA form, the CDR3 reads TGTGCCTGGACGAGGGAGGAGCGGAACGAGCAGTACTTC.

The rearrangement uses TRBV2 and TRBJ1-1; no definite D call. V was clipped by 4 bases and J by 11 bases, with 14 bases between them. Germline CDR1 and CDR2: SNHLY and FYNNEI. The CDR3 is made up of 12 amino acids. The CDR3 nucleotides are TGTGCCAGCAGTGGTGAGGCCGTGAGGGCTTTCTTT. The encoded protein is CASSGEAVRAFF.

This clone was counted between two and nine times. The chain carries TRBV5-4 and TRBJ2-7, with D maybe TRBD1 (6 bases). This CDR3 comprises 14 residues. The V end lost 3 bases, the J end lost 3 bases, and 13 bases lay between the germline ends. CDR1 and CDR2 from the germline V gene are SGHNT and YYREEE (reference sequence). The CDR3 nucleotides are TGTGCCAGCAGCTCGCAGGGGAAGGGCTACGAGCAGTACGTC. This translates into CASSSQGKGYEQYV.

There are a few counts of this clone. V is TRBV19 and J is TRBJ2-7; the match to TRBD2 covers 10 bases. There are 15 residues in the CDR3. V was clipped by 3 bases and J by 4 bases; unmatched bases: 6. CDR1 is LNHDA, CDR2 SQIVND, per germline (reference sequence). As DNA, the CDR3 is TGTGCCAGTAGTATGGGGACTAGCGAGGGATACGAGCAGTACGTC. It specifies CASSMGTSEGYEQYV.

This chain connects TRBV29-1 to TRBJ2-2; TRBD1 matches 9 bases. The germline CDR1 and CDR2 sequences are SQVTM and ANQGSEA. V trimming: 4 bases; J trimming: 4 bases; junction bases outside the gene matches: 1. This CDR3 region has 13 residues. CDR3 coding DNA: TGCAGCGTTGGGACAGGGGCCACCGGGGAGCTGTTTTTT. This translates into CSVGTGATGELFF.

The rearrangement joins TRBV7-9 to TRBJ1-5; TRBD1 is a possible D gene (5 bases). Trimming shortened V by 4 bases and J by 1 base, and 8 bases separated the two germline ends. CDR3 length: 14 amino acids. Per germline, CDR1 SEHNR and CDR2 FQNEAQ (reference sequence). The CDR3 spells CASSYRGSNQPQHF. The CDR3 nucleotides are TGTGCCAGCAGCTACCGGGGGAGCAATCAGCCCCAGCATTTT.

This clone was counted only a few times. CDR3 sequence: CAWSVGRYEAFF. The CDR3 region has the DNA TGTGCCTGGAGTGTGGGGCGGTATGAAGCTTTCTTT. The chain uses TRBV30 and TRBJ1-1; D might be TRBD1 (5 bases). This CDR3 region has 12 residues. Germline-derived CDR1 and CDR2 are GTSNPN and SVGIG (reference sequence). Between the trimmed V and J ends, which lost 0 bases and 7 bases, there was a span of 9 bases.

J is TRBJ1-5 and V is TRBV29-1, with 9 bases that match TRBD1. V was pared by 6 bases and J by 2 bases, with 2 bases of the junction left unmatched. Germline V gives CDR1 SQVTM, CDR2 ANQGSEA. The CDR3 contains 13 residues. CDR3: CSVRTGGNQPQHF. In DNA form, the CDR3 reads TGCAGCGTAAGGACAGGGGGCAATCAGCCCCAGCATTTT.

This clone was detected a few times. CDR3 sequence: CASSQLSGTDTEAFF. The CDR3 DNA follows: TGTGCCAGCAGCCAACTCTCCGGGACAGACACTGAAGCTTTCTTT. The chain combines TRBV14 with TRBJ1-1, with 7 bases fitting TRBD1. The length of the CDR3 is 15 residues. Germline CDR1 and CDR2: SGHDN and FVKESK. Trimming at V came to 2 bases and at J to 3 bases, leaving 6 bases not matched to a gene.

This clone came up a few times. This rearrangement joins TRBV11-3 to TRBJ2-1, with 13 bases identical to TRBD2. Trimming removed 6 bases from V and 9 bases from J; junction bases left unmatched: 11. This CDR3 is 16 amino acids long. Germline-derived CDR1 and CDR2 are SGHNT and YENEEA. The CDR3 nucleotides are TGTGCCAGCAGTCGCGGAGGGACTAGCGGGAAAGGTGAGCAGTTCTTC. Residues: CASSRGGTSGKGEQFF.

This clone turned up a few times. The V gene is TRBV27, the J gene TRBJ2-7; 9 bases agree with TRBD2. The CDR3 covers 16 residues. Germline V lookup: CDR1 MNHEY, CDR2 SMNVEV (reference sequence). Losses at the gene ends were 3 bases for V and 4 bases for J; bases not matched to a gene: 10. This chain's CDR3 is CASSLHWREGFYEQYF. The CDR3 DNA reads TGTGCCAGCAGTTTGCACTGGCGGGAGGGATTTTACGAGCAGTACTTC.